Listed below are T cell receptor beta chains from one sample, sequenced in a study of blood T cells in healthy people across ages. From the 5' RACE reads, TCRdb called clonotypes with MiXCR, one entry per CDR3 protein. Of 550,000 to 600,000 distinct CDR3 sequences listed, roughly 48% are singletons. The sample taken for sequencing was blood. All receptors come from a man older than 75 in good health. CDR3s include the opening cysteine and the closing phenylalanine or tryptophan. Fields, in order: V gene, D gene, clone size, J gene, CDR3 DNA, CDR3 protein. D genes are given only for firm matches. The listing skips clone size in some rows; elsewhere it reads once, few, many or a size class.

>TRBV6-6|NA|few|TRBJ2-5
TGTGCCAGCAGCCAAGCGGAGACCCAGTACTTC
CASSQAETQYF
>TRBV11-2|NA|once|TRBJ2-3
TGTGCCAGCAGCGTATGGGACTCTTCCACAGATACGCAGTATTTT
CASSVWDSSTDTQYF
>TRBV6-6|NA|many|TRBJ2-3
TGTGCCAGCACGACTCGCCCGTTTGATACGCAGTATTTT
CASTTRPFDTQYF
>TRBV6-2/TRBV6-3|NA|NA|TRBJ2-3
TGTGCCAGTAGCCCTCGAGTCCCCACAGATACGCAGTATTTT
CASSPRVPTDTQYF
>TRBV4-1|NA|few|TRBJ1-5
TGCGCCAGCAGCCAAGCCCCCAGGGACAATCAGCCCCAGCATTTT
CASSQAPRDNQPQHF
>TRBV29-1|NA|few|TRBJ2-5
TGCAGCGTTGACACCTCGAGGGAGACCCAGTACTTC
CSVDTSRETQYF
>TRBV12-3/TRBV12-4|NA|NA|TRBJ1-6
TGTGCCAGCAACCGCAACAGAAATTCACCCCTCCACTTT
CASNRNRNSPLHF
>TRBV28|NA|NA|TRBJ2-2
TGTGCCAGCAGGGGGGACAACGGGGACACCGGGGAGCTGTTTTTT
CASRGDNGDTGELFF
>TRBV20-1|TRBD1|NA|TRBJ2-1
TGCAGTGCTAGTTGGGACAGGGGGCGAAAGCAGTTCTTC
CSASWDRGRKQFF
>TRBV7-2|NA|NA|TRBJ1-5
TGTGCCAGCAGCTTAGTAGGGGGGTTTGTGGATCAGCCCCAGCATTTT
CASSLVGGFVDQPQHF
>TRBV20-1|NA|NA|TRBJ1-2
TGCAGTGCTAGAGATAGCGGGCGACGAGGCTACACCTTC
CSARDSGRRGYTF
>TRBV5-6|NA|NA|TRBJ1-6
TGTGCCAGCAGCCCCTCCGGATTAGTCTATAATTCACCCCTCCACTTT
CASSPSGLVYNSPLHF
>TRBV10-3|NA|NA|TRBJ2-1
TGTGCCATCAGTGGCGGTGGGGGGTCCAATGAGCAGTTCTTC
CAISGGGGSNEQFF
>TRBV29-1|TRBD2|few|TRBJ2-1
TGCAGCGCTAATAGCGGGAGCAGCTACAATGAGCAGTTCTTC
CSANSGSSYNEQFF
>TRBV12-3/TRBV12-4|NA|NA|TRBJ2-5
TGTGCCAGCTCAGAACAGGGTTTACAAGAGACCCAGTACTTC
CASSEQGLQETQYF
>TRBV29-1|NA|few|TRBJ1-2
TGCAGCGTCCAAACGGTAGAATGGGGCTACACCTTC
CSVQTVEWGYTF
>TRBV29-1|TRBD2|NA|TRBJ2-1
TGCAGCGTTGAGTCTAGCGGGAGTGGCGATAAGCAGTTCTTC
CSVESSGSGDKQFF
>TRBV20-1|NA|NA|TRBJ2-5
TGCAGTGCTAGAGTAAAGAAGCAAGGGGGGATGACGTACTTC
CSARVKKQGGMTYF
>TRBV6-5|NA|many|TRBJ2-1
TGTGCCAGCAGCCGGGCGTCATCAAATGAGCAGTTCTTC
CASSRASSNEQFF
>TRBV20-1|TRBD1|NA|TRBJ2-7
TGCAGTGCCCCGAAACAGGGGAGCGACGAGCAGTACTTC
CSAPKQGSDEQYF
>TRBV27|NA|few|TRBJ2-3
TGTGCCAGCAGTTTCTTTGGGACCTCGGGAGATACGCAGTATTTT
CASSFFGTSGDTQYF
>TRBV3-1|TRBD1|NA|TRBJ1-2
TGTGCCAGCAGCCGAAATCTCCGGACGACAGGGAGGATGAGCTACACCTTC
CASSRNLRTTGRMSYTF
>TRBV10-3|NA|NA|TRBJ1-1
TGTGCCATCAGGGGGCCGTACACTGAAGCTTTCTTT
CAIRGPYTEAFF
>TRBV6-1|TRBD1|few|TRBJ1-6
TGTGCCAGCAGCTGGGACAGGATGGCTAGCTCCTATAATTCACCCCTCCACTTT
CASSWDRMASSYNSPLHF
>TRBV20-1|NA|once|TRBJ2-1
TGCAGTACTAGAGATAGTGGCGGATCCCCGGAGGGTGAGCAGTTCTTC
CSTRDSGGSPEGEQFF
>TRBV6-1|TRBD1|NA|TRBJ1-2
TGTGCCACACAACTCACAGGGGGCGTCTCCATCTATGGCTACACCTTC
CATQLTGGVSIYGYTF
>TRBV5-1|TRBD2|NA|TRBJ2-1
TGCGCCAGCAGCCGAACTCCTAGCGGGCAGTACAATGAGCAGTTCTTC
CASSRTPSGQYNEQFF
>TRBV20-1|NA|few|TRBJ2-7
TGCAGTGCTAGAGATAAAATCTACGAGCAGTACTTC
CSARDKIYEQYF
>TRBV5-1|TRBD2|NA|TRBJ2-7
TGCGCCAGCAGCTGGGGACTAGATACCTACGAGCAGTACTTC
CASSWGLDTYEQYF
>TRBV7-9|TRBD1|few|TRBJ2-7
TGTGCCAGCAGCTTAGTCATAGGGGGCATTTACGAGCAGTACTTC
CASSLVIGGIYEQYF
>TRBV7-9|NA|NA|TRBJ2-7
TGTGCCAGCAGCTTGAGCACACAGTCCTACGAGCAGTACTTC
CASSLSTQSYEQYF
>TRBV7-2|NA|many|TRBJ2-3
TGTGCCAGCAGCCCGGACACAGATACGCAGTATTTT
CASSPDTDTQYF
>TRBV3-1|NA|NA|TRBJ1-1
TGTGCCAGCAGCCGAAAACTGGGGGGGATGAACACTGAAGCTTTCTTT
CASSRKLGGMNTEAFF
>TRBV7-3|NA|NA|TRBJ2-5
TGTGCCAGCAGCCCCTTTAGCGGAAGAGGGACCCAGTACTTC
CASSPFSGRGTQYF
>TRBV6-2/TRBV6-3|NA|NA|TRBJ2-7
TGTGCCAGCAGTTTCATTTCCTACGAGCAGTACTTC
CASSFISYEQYF
>TRBV13|TRBD1|NA|TRBJ2-7
TGTGCCAGCAGCTTAATGGGGGACAGTGACGAGCAGTACTTC
CASSLMGDSDEQYF
>TRBV7-9|NA|NA|TRBJ2-5
TGTGCCAGCAGCCAAGGATCTCCCGTCCAAGAGACCCAGTACTTC
CASSQGSPVQETQYF
>TRBV7-2|TRBD1|once|TRBJ2-5
TGTGCCAGCAGCCTTCGGACAGGGGTGGAGACCCAGTACTTC
CASSLRTGVETQYF
>TRBV7-2|TRBD1|NA|TRBJ2-5
TGTGCCAGCAGCACACTACAGGGGGCGGCGTGGGAAGAGACCCAGTACTTC
CASSTLQGAAWEETQYF
>TRBV20-1|NA|NA|TRBJ2-1
TGCAGTGCCAGTGGGGAAGCGGCCGGGATCAATGAGCAGTTCTTC
CSASGEAAGINEQFF
>TRBV7-8|TRBD1|NA|TRBJ1-1
TGTGCCAGCAGCTCCATAGGACAGGGGATGAACACTGAAGCTTTCTTT
CASSSIGQGMNTEAFF
>TRBV30|NA|NA|TRBJ2-7
TGTGCCTGGAGTTCCCAGTGGAGCTACGAGCAGTACTTC
CAWSSQWSYEQYF
>TRBV18|NA|few|TRBJ2-7
TGTGCCAGCTCACCTATGGGAGCATACGAGCAGTACTTC
CASSPMGAYEQYF
>TRBV6-1|NA|NA|TRBJ1-2
TGTGCCAGCAGTCACGAGAGTGGCTATGGCTACACCTTC
CASSHESGYGYTF
>TRBV6-1|NA|NA|TRBJ2-1
TGTGCCAGCAGCGCGGAAGGGACGATAAATGGTGAGCAGTTCTTC
CASSAEGTINGEQFF
>TRBV13|TRBD2|NA|TRBJ2-3
TGTGCCAGCAGCACCTGGACCTGGGGGGGATTCACAGATACGCAGTATTTT
CASSTWTWGGFTDTQYF
>TRBV7-2|TRBD2|NA|TRBJ2-1
TGTGCCAGCAGCCCTAGCGGGGGGACACCGTACAATGAGCAGTTCTTC
CASSPSGGTPYNEQFF
>TRBV5-1|NA|NA|TRBJ2-7
TGCGCCAGCAGCTTGTCCCGACCGGCCTCCTACGAGCAGTACTTC
CASSLSRPASYEQYF
>TRBV29-1|NA|NA|TRBJ1-5
TGTAGCGTTGGTCTGGGGCTAGAGCCCCAGCATTTT
CSVGLGLEPQHF
>TRBV20-1|NA|NA|TRBJ1-2
TGCAGTGCCCGGGCCGTAGCTAACTATGGCTACACCTTC
CSARAVANYGYTF
>TRBV7-2|NA|NA|TRBJ2-3
TGTGCCAGCGGGATAACCGGGACCCGAGATACGCAGTATTTT
CASGITGTRDTQYF
>TRBV7-2|TRBD1|few|TRBJ1-6
TGTGCCAGCAGCTCGACAGGGAGCGCCTATAATTCACCCCTCCACTTT
CASSSTGSAYNSPLHF
>TRBV29-1|NA|few|TRBJ2-6
TGCAGCGTGCCCCGCCCCGGTTCCTCTGGGGCCAACGTCCTGACTTTC
CSVPRPGSSGANVLTF
>TRBV5-1|NA|NA|TRBJ2-3
TGCGCCAGCAGGACAGGCTCCGCTTCTAGCACAGATACGCAGTATTTT
CASRTGSASSTDTQYF
>TRBV21-1|NA|NA|TRBJ1-2
TGTGCCAGCAGCTCTTGGACAGGGCCCAACTATGGCTACACCTTC
CASSSWTGPNYGYTF
>TRBV10-3|NA|once|TRBJ2-5
TGTGCCATCAGTGAAACGGAGGTATGGGGGACCCAAGAGACCCAGTACTTC
CAISETEVWGTQETQYF
>TRBV27|NA|NA|TRBJ2-4
TGTGCCACTACCCGACCCGTCCGAAACATTCAGTACTTC
CATTRPVRNIQYF
>TRBV4-3|NA|few|TRBJ2-7
TGCGCCTGCAGCCAAGGGGGTAGAGTGAGCCCGCACTACGAGCAGTACTTC
CACSQGGRVSPHYEQYF
>TRBV5-1|NA|few|TRBJ1-1
TGCGCCAGCAGCGCCCTAGGGGCCACTGAAGCTTTCTTT
CASSALGATEAFF
>TRBV3-1|NA|NA|TRBJ1-2
TGTGCCAGCAGCCAAGTCGTGACAGGTACTGGCTACACCTTC
CASSQVVTGTGYTF